Listed below are T cell receptor beta chains from one sample, sequenced in a study of cytomegalovirus exposure and HLA in healthy donors. Sequencing was performed with immunoSEQ multiplex PCR; in TCRdb, only in-frame clones are kept and a portion is missing. The sample yields 110,000 to 150,000 clones, over 80% seen once. Specimen: PBMCs. The receptors here all came from a woman in her twenties or thirties in good health and CMV-seropositive. CDR3s include the opening cysteine and the closing phenylalanine or tryptophan. Fields, in order: V gene, clone size, J gene, D gene, CDR3 protein, CDR3 DNA. D genes are given only for firm matches. Rows give clone size only sometimes, using once, few, many, or a class for an expanded clone.

V gene: TRBV14
clone size: NA
J gene: TRBJ2-1
D gene: NA
CDR3 protein: CASSQNQYNEQFF
CDR3 DNA: TGTGCCAGCAGCCAAAACCAGTACAATGAGCAGTTCTTC

V gene: TRBV13
clone size: NA
J gene: TRBJ1-5
D gene: TRBD1
CDR3 protein: CASSLTGSNQPQHF
CDR3 DNA: TGTGCCAGCAGCCTGACAGGGAGCAATCAGCCCCAGCATTTT

V gene: TRBV18
clone size: NA
J gene: TRBJ2-7
D gene: NA
CDR3 protein: CASSPIFSAALLYEQYF
CDR3 DNA: TGTGCCAGCTCACCAATTTTTTCAGCGGCCTTACTCTACGAGCAGTACTTC

V gene: TRBV5-4
clone size: NA
J gene: TRBJ1-2
D gene: NA
CDR3 protein: CASSLALSTGRHYGYTF
CDR3 DNA: TGTGCCAGCAGCTTGGCCCTTAGCACCGGGAGACACTATGGCTACACCTTC

V gene: TRBV28
clone size: NA
J gene: TRBJ1-2
D gene: NA
CDR3 protein: CASSVYPLSGYTF
CDR3 DNA: TGTGCCAGCAGTGTTTACCCCCTCAGTGGCTACACCTTC

V gene: TRBV19
clone size: NA
J gene: TRBJ1-5
D gene: TRBD1
CDR3 protein: CASSIVTGSNQPQHF
CDR3 DNA: TGTGCCAGTAGTATTGTGACAGGGAGCAATCAGCCCCAGCATTTT

V gene: TRBV5-1
clone size: NA
J gene: TRBJ2-5
D gene: NA
CDR3 protein: CASSLGVTETQYF
CDR3 DNA: TGCGCCAGCAGCTTAGGAGTTACGGAGACCCAGTACTTC

V gene: TRBV19
clone size: few
J gene: TRBJ2-4
D gene: TRBD1
CDR3 protein: CASSTGGTKNIQYF
CDR3 DNA: TGTGCCAGTAGTACAGGGGGAACCAAAAACATTCAGTACTTC

V gene: TRBV19
clone size: NA
J gene: TRBJ2-1
D gene: NA
CDR3 protein: CASSIVPSVHPVF
CDR3 DNA: TGTGCCAGTAGTATAGTGCCTAGCGTTCATCCTGTCTTC

V gene: TRBV28
clone size: NA
J gene: TRBJ2-5
D gene: TRBD2
CDR3 protein: CASSGLAGVQETQYF
CDR3 DNA: TGTGCCAGCAGTGGACTAGCGGGAGTCCAAGAGACCCAGTACTTC

V gene: TRBV28
clone size: NA
J gene: TRBJ1-1
D gene: NA
CDR3 protein: CASISDTEAFF
CDR3 DNA: TGTGCCAGCATCTCGGACACTGAAGCTTTCTTT

V gene: TRBV7-9
clone size: NA
J gene: TRBJ2-5
D gene: NA
CDR3 protein: CASSLARDLIETQYF
CDR3 DNA: TGTGCCAGCAGCTTAGCCCGGGATCTTATAGAGACCCAGTACTTC

V gene: TRBV6-5
clone size: NA
J gene: TRBJ1-2
D gene: NA
CDR3 protein: CASRTDTSGIYGYTF
CDR3 DNA: TGTGCCAGCAGAACCGACACCTCCGGGATCTATGGCTACACCTTC

V gene: TRBV4-2
clone size: NA
J gene: TRBJ1-5
D gene: TRBD1
CDR3 protein: CASSLSLTGGLVDSNQPQHF
CDR3 DNA: TGTGCCAGCAGCCTTTCTTTGACAGGGGGATTAGTCGATAGCAATCAGCCCCAGCATTTT

V gene: TRBV6-1
clone size: NA
J gene: TRBJ2-5
D gene: TRBD1
CDR3 protein: CASSEYEFETGETQYF
CDR3 DNA: TGTGCCAGCAGTGAATATGAGTTCGAGACAGGGGAGACCCAGTACTTC

V gene: TRBV7-9
clone size: NA
J gene: TRBJ1-1
D gene: TRBD1
CDR3 protein: CASSQETGEAFF
CDR3 DNA: TGTGCCAGCAGCCAGGAGACAGGGGAAGCTTTCTTT

V gene: TRBV27
clone size: NA
J gene: TRBJ2-7
D gene: TRBD2
CDR3 protein: CASSACGALETSGRPSYEQYF
CDR3 DNA: TGTGCCAGCAGCGCTTGTGGGGCCTTAGAGACTAGCGGGAGACCCTCCTACGAGCAGTACTTC

V gene: TRBV6-1
clone size: NA
J gene: TRBJ2-3
D gene: TRBD2
CDR3 protein: CASSDPSGGRTDTQYF
CDR3 DNA: TGTGCCAGCAGTGATCCTAGCGGGGGAAGAACAGATACGCAGTATTTT

V gene: TRBV5-4
clone size: NA
J gene: TRBJ1-6
D gene: NA
CDR3 protein: CASSLVPNSPLHF
CDR3 DNA: TGTGCCAGCAGCTTGGTTCCGAATTCACCCCTCCACTTT

V gene: TRBV27
clone size: NA
J gene: TRBJ1-5
D gene: NA
CDR3 protein: CASSLSGPKQPQHF
CDR3 DNA: TGTGCCAGCAGTTTATCGGGGCCCAAGCAGCCCCAGCATTTT

V gene: TRBV5-4
clone size: NA
J gene: TRBJ1-1
D gene: NA
CDR3 protein: CASSEQGIEAFF
CDR3 DNA: TGTGCCAGCAGTGAACAGGGAATTGAAGCTTTCTTT

V gene: TRBV5-1
clone size: NA
J gene: TRBJ2-3
D gene: NA
CDR3 protein: CASSLAAVTGSTDTQYF
CDR3 DNA: TGCGCCAGCAGCTTGGCCGCGGTGACAGGCAGCACAGATACGCAGTATTTT

V gene: TRBV7-9
clone size: NA
J gene: TRBJ1-5
D gene: NA
CDR3 protein: CASSSADIQHF
CDR3 DNA: TGTGCCAGCAGCTCGGCTGACATACAGCATTTT

V gene: TRBV6-1
clone size: NA
J gene: TRBJ1-5
D gene: NA
CDR3 protein: CASRTETDQPQHF
CDR3 DNA: TGTGCCAGCAGGACAGAGACTGATCAGCCCCAGCATTTT

V gene: TRBV10-3
clone size: once
J gene: TRBJ2-1
D gene: NA
CDR3 protein: CAISEGGPETYEQFF
CDR3 DNA: TGTGCCATCAGTGAAGGTGGGCCCGAGACATATGAGCAGTTCTTC

V gene: TRBV6-6
clone size: NA
J gene: TRBJ1-2
D gene: NA
CDR3 protein: CASSYAPGHSYGYTF
CDR3 DNA: TGTGCCAGCAGTTACGCCCCGGGACACAGCTATGGCTACACCTTC

V gene: TRBV4-1
clone size: NA
J gene: TRBJ2-7
D gene: TRBD1
CDR3 protein: CASSQVYGQGIYEQYF
CDR3 DNA: TGCGCCAGCAGCCAAGTTTATGGACAGGGCATCTACGAGCAGTACTTC

V gene: TRBV18
clone size: NA
J gene: TRBJ2-5
D gene: NA
CDR3 protein: CASSPNSFQETQYF
CDR3 DNA: TGTGCCAGCTCACCCAACTCGTTCCAAGAGACCCAGTACTTC

V gene: TRBV10-3
clone size: NA
J gene: TRBJ2-7
D gene: NA
CDR3 protein: CAISVGMGLYSYEQYF
CDR3 DNA: TGTGCCATCAGTGTTGGGATGGGGCTGTACTCCTACGAGCAGTACTTC

V gene: TRBV7-9
clone size: NA
J gene: TRBJ2-3
D gene: TRBD2
CDR3 protein: CASSRTSGSTDTQYF
CDR3 DNA: TGTGCCAGCAGCCGGACTAGCGGGAGTACAGATACGCAGTATTTT

V gene: TRBV15
clone size: NA
J gene: TRBJ1-4
D gene: NA
CDR3 protein: CATSRAQGEKLFF
CDR3 DNA: TGTGCCACCAGCAGAGCACAGGGAGAAAAACTGTTTTTT

V gene: TRBV11-2
clone size: once
J gene: TRBJ2-3
D gene: TRBD2
CDR3 protein: CASSLSGVTDTQYF
CDR3 DNA: TGTGCCAGCAGCTTGAGCGGGGTTACAGATACGCAGTATTTT

V gene: TRBV2
clone size: NA
J gene: TRBJ2-1
D gene: TRBD1
CDR3 protein: CASRGRTGAGEQFF
CDR3 DNA: TGTGCCAGCAGGGGTAGGACAGGGGCCGGTGAGCAGTTCTTC

V gene: TRBV28
clone size: NA
J gene: TRBJ2-7
D gene: TRBD1
CDR3 protein: CASSGGQANSYEQYF
CDR3 DNA: TGTGCCAGCTCCGGAGGACAGGCCAACTCCTACGAGCAGTACTTC

V gene: TRBV18
clone size: once
J gene: TRBJ1-5
D gene: NA
CDR3 protein: CASSRDRNQPQHF
CDR3 DNA: TGTGCCAGCTCACGTGACAGAAATCAGCCCCAGCATTTT

V gene: TRBV27
clone size: NA
J gene: TRBJ2-3
D gene: NA
CDR3 protein: CASSLRTDSTDTQYF
CDR3 DNA: TGTGCCAGCAGTTTAAGGACAGACAGCACAGATACGCAGTATTTT

V gene: TRBV7-9
clone size: NA
J gene: TRBJ1-2
D gene: NA
CDR3 protein: CASSPLADYGYTF
CDR3 DNA: TGTGCCAGCAGCCCTCTGGCGGACTATGGCTACACCTTC

V gene: TRBV28
clone size: NA
J gene: TRBJ1-4
D gene: TRBD1
CDR3 protein: CASSPRTGSATNEKLFF
CDR3 DNA: TGTGCCAGCAGTCCAAGGACAGGTTCAGCAACTAATGAAAAACTGTTTTTT

V gene: TRBV10-2
clone size: NA
J gene: TRBJ2-1
D gene: TRBD2
CDR3 protein: CATGLAGSVYNEQFF
CDR3 DNA: TGCGCCACCGGACTAGCGGGTTCGGTATACAATGAGCAGTTCTTC

V gene: TRBV7-2
clone size: once
J gene: TRBJ1-6
D gene: TRBD1
CDR3 protein: CASSLGGTENSPLHF
CDR3 DNA: TGTGCCAGCAGCTTAGGTGGGACAGAGAATTCACCCCTCCACTTT

V gene: TRBV6-5
clone size: NA
J gene: TRBJ2-7
D gene: TRBD1
CDR3 protein: CASSSDRVAYEQYF
CDR3 DNA: TGTGCCAGCAGTAGCGACAGGGTGGCCTACGAGCAGTACTTC

V gene: TRBV7-9
clone size: NA
J gene: TRBJ2-3
D gene: TRBD1
CDR3 protein: CASTPKPGQGPTDTQYF
CDR3 DNA: TGTGCCAGCACCCCAAAACCGGGACAGGGGCCCACAGATACGCAGTATTTT

V gene: TRBV7-3
clone size: NA
J gene: TRBJ1-2
D gene: NA
CDR3 protein: CASSAERRLQSGGYTF
CDR3 DNA: TGTGCCAGCAGCGCCGAAAGGAGACTCCAAAGTGGTGGCTACACCTTC

V gene: TRBV10-2
clone size: NA
J gene: TRBJ1-1
D gene: TRBD1
CDR3 protein: CASSELGGRTEAFF
CDR3 DNA: TGCGCCAGCAGTGAGCTAGGGGGCAGGACTGAAGCTTTCTTT

V gene: TRBV28
clone size: NA
J gene: TRBJ2-7
D gene: TRBD1
CDR3 protein: CASNLPFPGTAKPITYEQYF
CDR3 DNA: TGTGCCAGCAATTTACCTTTCCCGGGGACAGCTAAACCAATAACCTACGAGCAGTACTTC

V gene: TRBV7-2
clone size: NA
J gene: TRBJ2-1
D gene: NA
CDR3 protein: CASSFNRAGQFF
CDR3 DNA: TGTGCCAGCAGCTTCAACAGGGCAGGGCAGTTCTTC

V gene: TRBV10-3
clone size: NA
J gene: TRBJ2-3
D gene: NA
CDR3 protein: CAISEGTGMSAQYF
CDR3 DNA: TGTGCCATCAGTGAGGGAACAGGGATGTCAGCGCAGTATTTT

V gene: TRBV9
clone size: once
J gene: TRBJ2-7
D gene: NA
CDR3 protein: CASSVVPEPTPIDRQYF
CDR3 DNA: TGTGCCAGCAGCGTAGTTCCGGAGCCAACACCGATCGACCGGCAGTACTTC

V gene: TRBV6-1
clone size: NA
J gene: TRBJ2-3
D gene: TRBD2
CDR3 protein: CASSEAGGRSTDTQYF
CDR3 DNA: TGTGCCAGCAGTGAAGCTGGCGGGAGGAGCACAGATACGCAGTATTTT

V gene: TRBV13
clone size: NA
J gene: TRBJ2-7
D gene: NA
CDR3 protein: CASSNARQRSYEQYF
CDR3 DNA: TGTGCCAGCAGCAACGCTAGACAGCGCTCCTACGAGCAGTACTTC

V gene: TRBV7-9
clone size: NA
J gene: TRBJ2-7
D gene: NA
CDR3 protein: CASSVGGGRTYEQYF
CDR3 DNA: TGTGCCAGCAGCGTTGGAGGGGGCAGAACCTACGAGCAGTACTTC

V gene: TRBV12-1
clone size: NA
J gene: TRBJ1-4
D gene: NA
CDR3 protein: CASSLDGIPSKDNEKLFF
CDR3 DNA: TGTGCCAGCAGCTTGGACGGGATACCCTCAAAGGATAATGAAAAACTGTTTTTT

V gene: TRBV5-6
clone size: NA
J gene: TRBJ2-7
D gene: NA
CDR3 protein: CASSAVGEWLPLGQYF
CDR3 DNA: TGTGCCAGCAGCGCCGTTGGGGAGTGGCTTCCCCTTGGGCAGTACTTC